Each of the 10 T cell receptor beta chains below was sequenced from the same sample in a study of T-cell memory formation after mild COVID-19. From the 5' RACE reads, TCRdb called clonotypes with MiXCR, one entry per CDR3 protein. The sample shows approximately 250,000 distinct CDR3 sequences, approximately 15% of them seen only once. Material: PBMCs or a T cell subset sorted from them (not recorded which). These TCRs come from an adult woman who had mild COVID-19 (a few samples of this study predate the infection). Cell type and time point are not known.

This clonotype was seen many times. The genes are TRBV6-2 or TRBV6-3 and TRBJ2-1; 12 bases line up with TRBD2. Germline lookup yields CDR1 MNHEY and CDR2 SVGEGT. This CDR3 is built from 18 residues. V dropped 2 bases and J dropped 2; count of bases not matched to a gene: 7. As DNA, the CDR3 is TGTGCCAGCAGTTACGACCCGACTAGCGGGAGCGCCTACAATGAGCAGTTCTTC. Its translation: CASSYDPTSGSAYNEQFF.

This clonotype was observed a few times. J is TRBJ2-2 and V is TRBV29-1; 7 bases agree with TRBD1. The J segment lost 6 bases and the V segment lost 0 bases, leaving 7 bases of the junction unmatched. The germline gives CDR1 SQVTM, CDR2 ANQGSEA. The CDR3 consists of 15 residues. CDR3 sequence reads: CSVEDPTGFAGELFF. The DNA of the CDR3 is TGCAGCGTTGAAGATCCGACAGGGTTCGCCGGGGAGCTGTTTTTT.

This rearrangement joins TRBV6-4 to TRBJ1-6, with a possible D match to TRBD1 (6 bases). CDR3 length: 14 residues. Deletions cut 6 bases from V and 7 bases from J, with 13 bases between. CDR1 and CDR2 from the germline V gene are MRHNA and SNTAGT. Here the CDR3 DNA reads TGTGCCAGCAGCCCCGGACAGCTGAATTCACCCCTCCACTTT. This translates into CASSPGQLNSPLHF.

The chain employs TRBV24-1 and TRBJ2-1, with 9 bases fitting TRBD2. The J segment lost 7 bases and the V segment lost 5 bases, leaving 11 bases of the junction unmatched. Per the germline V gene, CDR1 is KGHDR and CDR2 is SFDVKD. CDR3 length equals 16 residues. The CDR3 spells CATSGATSGLSNEQFF. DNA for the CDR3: TGTGCCACCAGTGGTGCAACTAGCGGGCTTAGTAATGAGCAGTTCTTC.

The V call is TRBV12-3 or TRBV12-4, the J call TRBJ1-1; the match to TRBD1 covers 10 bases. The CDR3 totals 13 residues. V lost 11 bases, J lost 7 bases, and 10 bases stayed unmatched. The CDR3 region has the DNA TGTGCCGGCTCGGACAGGGGGAGATTTGAAGCTTTCTTT. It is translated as CAGSDRGRFEAFF.

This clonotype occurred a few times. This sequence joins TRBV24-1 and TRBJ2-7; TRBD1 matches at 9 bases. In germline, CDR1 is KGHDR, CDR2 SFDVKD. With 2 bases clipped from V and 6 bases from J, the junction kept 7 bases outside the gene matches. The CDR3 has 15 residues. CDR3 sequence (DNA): TGTGCCACCAGTGATTCCCACAGGGGGCAAGGCGAGCAGTACTTC. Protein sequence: CATSDSHRGQGEQYF.

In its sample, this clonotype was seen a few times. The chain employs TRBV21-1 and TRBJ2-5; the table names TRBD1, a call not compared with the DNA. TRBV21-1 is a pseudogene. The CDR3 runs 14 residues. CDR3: CASSSRQGRETQYF. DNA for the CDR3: TGTGCCAGCAGCTCCCGGCAGGGTCGAGAGACCCAGTACTTC.

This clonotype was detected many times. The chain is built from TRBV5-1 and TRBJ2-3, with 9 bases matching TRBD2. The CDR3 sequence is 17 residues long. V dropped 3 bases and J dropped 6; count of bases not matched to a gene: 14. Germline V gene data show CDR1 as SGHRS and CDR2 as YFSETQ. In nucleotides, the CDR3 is TGCGCCAGCAGCTCCCGCCCTGGCGGGGGGGCCGCGGATACGCAGTATTTT. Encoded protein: CASSSRPGGGAADTQYF.

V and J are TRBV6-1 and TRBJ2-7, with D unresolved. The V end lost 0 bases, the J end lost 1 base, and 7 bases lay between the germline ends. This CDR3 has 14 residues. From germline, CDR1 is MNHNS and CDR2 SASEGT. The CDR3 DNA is TGTGCCAGCAGTGAAGCAGGGTTATCCTACGAGCAGTACTTC. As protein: CASSEAGLSYEQYF.

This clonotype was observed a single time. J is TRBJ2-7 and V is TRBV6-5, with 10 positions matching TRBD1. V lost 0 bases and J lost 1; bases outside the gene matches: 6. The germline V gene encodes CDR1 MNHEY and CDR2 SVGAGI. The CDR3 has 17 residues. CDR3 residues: CASSYSLGTGDSYEQYF. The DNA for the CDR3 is TGTGCCAGCAGTTACTCGCTCGGGACAGGGGATTCCTACGAGCAGTACTTC.